These 18 T cell receptor beta chains originate from one sample sequenced in a study of blood T cells in healthy people across ages. The authors ran a second PCR of roughly 6 to 12 cycles using a sample-barcoded 5' primer and a J-beta primer mix. One entry per CDR3 protein, called by TCRdb with MiXCR from the 5' RACE reads. The sample shows 650,000 to 800,000 distinct CDR3 sequences, 40% to 50% of them seen only once. Sequencing was carried out using blood. The origin of the receptors is a man between 60 and 75 years old in good health.

The CDR3 DNA reads as TGTGCCTGGAGTGTGAGTAACAGACCCTACGAGCAGTACTTC. This gives the protein CAWSVSNRPYEQYF. This sequence joins TRBV30 and TRBJ2-7; no clear D gene. The CDR3 is made up of 14 amino acids. V lost 0 bases, J lost 2 bases, and 11 bases lay in between. Germline-derived CDR1 and CDR2 are GTSNPN and SVGIG (reference sequence).

The V and J genes are TRBV18 and TRBJ2-7, with D perhaps TRBD1 or TRBD2 (6 bases each). In germline, CDR1 is KGHSH, CDR2 LQKENI. The CDR3 has 12 amino acids. Trimming removed 5 bases at V and 10 bases at J, with 15 bases between. This CDR3 is CASSGQWEAQYF. As DNA, the CDR3 is TGTGCCAGCTCAGGACAGTGGGAGGCCCAGTACTTC.

This sequence joins TRBV25-1 and TRBJ1-5; TRBD1 might be the D (6 bases). This CDR3 spans 14 amino acids. The germline gives CDR1 MGHDK, CDR2 SYGVNS. V dropped 6 bases and J dropped 3 bases, with 12 bases sitting between them. CDR3 loop: CASRGNRDNQPQHF. In DNA, the CDR3 is TGTGCCAGCAGGGGGAACAGGGACAATCAGCCCCAGCATTTT.

The V gene is TRBV2, the J gene TRBJ2-3; 12 bases map to TRBD2. Germline-derived CDR1 and CDR2 are SNHLY and FYNNEI. Losses at the gene ends were 2 bases for V and 6 bases for J; bases not matched to a gene: 6. CDR3 size: 16 residues. The CDR3 is CASSEPSSGGGDTQYF. The CDR3 DNA is TGTGCCAGCAGTGAACCCTCTAGCGGGGGGGGTGATACGCAGTATTTT.

This clonotype was seen once. The rearrangement joins TRBV25-1 to TRBJ2-7; 8 bases are a match to TRBD1. The DNA end is a closer match to TRBJ2-5, so the J assignment may be wrong. Germline values: CDR1 MGHDK, CDR2 SYGVNS. The CDR3 contains 17 residues. The CDR3 region has the DNA TGTGCCAGCAGTGAATCCTGGGGCAGGGGGCGACAGGAGACCCAGTACTTC. This gives the protein CASSESWGRGRQETQYF.

This clonotype was counted a few times. The chain carries TRBV20-1 and TRBJ1-5, with 8 bases fitting TRBD1. In germline, CDR1 is DFQATT, CDR2 SNEGSKA (reference sequence). The CDR3 contains 16 residues. V lost 3 bases to trimming and J lost 1 base; unmatched junction nucleotides: 8. The CDR3: CSARVGGTGSNQPQHF. CDR3 DNA sequence: TGCAGTGCTAGGGTGGGGGGGACAGGAAGCAATCAGCCCCAGCATTTT.

This clonotype was detected only a few times. The chain couples TRBV6-1 to TRBJ2-3, with D unresolved. Germline V gives CDR1 MNHNS, CDR2 SASEGT. This CDR3 is built from 14 residues. Trimming cost V 2 bases and J 2 bases, with 8 bases left between them. Written as DNA, the CDR3 is TGTGCCAGCAGTGAACACCAGCACACAGATACGCAGTATTTT. The encoded protein is CASSEHQHTDTQYF.

This clonotype was observed a few times. This chain links TRBV6-2 or TRBV6-3 with TRBJ2-4; 8 bases are shared with TRBD1. The end of the DNA fits TRBJ2-7 better, so the J call may be wrong. The CDR3 extends over 16 amino acids. Germline CDR1 and CDR2: MNHEY and SVGEGT. CDR3 in amino acids: CASSYPRSDRGYEQYF. CDR3 sequence (DNA): TGTGCCAGCAGTTACCCGCGCTCTGACAGGGGCTACGAGCAGTACTTC.

This clonotype was counted only a few times. The CDR3 here is CASSGQERSREFF. In DNA, the CDR3 is TGTGCCAGCAGCGGCCAGGAAAGATCACGAGAGTTCTTC. The J gene is TRBJ2-1, the V gene TRBV7-2; unclear D gene. Germline V gene sequence: CDR1 SGHTA, CDR2 FQGNSA. V lost 5 bases and J lost 14, with 19 bases in between. The CDR3 covers 13 residues.

The chain combines TRBV14 with TRBJ2-5; D unresolved. V lost 2 bases and J lost 1, with 8 bases in between. The length of the CDR3 is 14 residues. Germline CDR1 reads SGHDN; CDR2 reads FVKESK. The CDR3 sequence is CASSQWAGQETQYF. CDR3 nucleotide sequence: TGTGCCAGCAGCCAATGGGCCGGCCAAGAGACCCAGTACTTC.

The table lists this clonotype with many counts. The chain couples TRBV20-1 to TRBJ1-2; 7 nucleotides match TRBD1. Per the germline V gene, CDR1 is DFQATT and CDR2 is SNEGSKA (reference sequence). There are 18 residues in the CDR3. Trimming took 0 bases from V and 3 from J; bases not matched to a gene: 16. The chain's CDR3 is CSARDPQGRGRAYYGYTF. The CDR3 DNA reads TGCAGTGCTAGAGATCCGCAGGGAAGGGGGCGGGCTTACTATGGCTACACCTTC.

The chain is built from TRBV20-1 and TRBJ1-6; no definite D call. The CDR3 has 14 residues. The V gene's germline CDR1 is DFQATT and CDR2 SNEGSKA (reference sequence). The CDR3 is CSYRGVYDNSPLHF. The CDR3 bases are TGCAGCTATCGCGGGGTGTATGATAATTCACCCCTCCACTTT.

The V and J genes are TRBV5-6 and TRBJ1-5; maybe TRBD1 (6 bases). The V end lost 0 bases, the J end lost 4 bases, and 11 bases lay between the germline ends. The CDR3 loop spans 15 amino acids. The germline CDR1 and CDR2 sequences are SGHDT and YYEEEE. CDR3 sequence: CASSLAAGDNQPQHF. CDR3 DNA sequence: TGTGCCAGCAGCTTGGCGGCAGGGGATAATCAGCCCCAGCATTTT. Full variable domain (remainder filled in from reference TRBV5-6 and TRBJ1-5): DAGVTQSPTHLIKTRGQQVTLRCSPKSGHDTVSWYQQALGQGPQFIFQYYEEEERQRGNFPDRFSGHQFPNYSSELNVNALLLGDSALYLCASSLAAGDNQPQHFGDGTRLSIL.

This sequence joins TRBV20-1 and TRBJ1-2, with 12 bases that match TRBD1. Germline assignment: CDR1 DFQATT and CDR2 SNEGSKA (reference sequence). V shed 2 bases and J 8 bases; nucleotides not matched to a gene: 12. This CDR3 spans 16 amino acids. As DNA, the CDR3 is TGCAGTGCTAGAAGATCGGGACAGGGGGCTTTTCGGGGCTACACCTTC. Translating it yields CSARRSGQGAFRGYTF.

The chain recombines TRBV3-1 with TRBJ2-1; 7 nucleotides line up with TRBD1. The junction had 11 bases not matched to a gene; V was cut back by 3 bases and J by 6 bases. The CDR3 has 16 amino acids. The germline gives CDR1 LGHDT, CDR2 YNNKEL (reference sequence). The CDR3 here is CASSQPPGSGGNEQFF. CDR3 bases: TGTGCCAGCAGCCAGCCCCCCGGGTCAGGGGGCAATGAGCAGTTCTTC.

A few counts support this clonotype. The V call is TRBV20-1, the J call TRBJ1-5; D is uncertain. The ends were cut back, 0 bases at V and 0 bases at J, with 3 bases in the middle. CDR1 and CDR2 (germline): DFQATT, SNEGSKA (reference sequence). The CDR3 totals 13 residues. CDR3 amino acids: CSARDVSNQPQHF. CDR3 nucleotides: TGCAGTGCTAGAGACGTTAGCAATCAGCCCCAGCATTTT.

This clonotype has only a few counts. The rearrangement uses TRBV3-1 and TRBJ2-6, with D unresolved. Between the trimmed V and J ends, which lost 0 bases and 1 base, there was a span of 10 bases. The CDR3 has 17 residues. From germline, CDR1 is LGHDT and CDR2 YNNKEL (reference sequence). CDR3 protein: CASSQDPSGSGANVLTF. The DNA of the CDR3 is TGTGCCAGCAGCCAAGATCCATCAGGATCTGGGGCCAACGTCCTGACTTTC.

This clonotype was detected ten times or more. V and J are TRBV27 and TRBJ2-7; TRBD1 matches 8 bases. The trim removed 0 bases at V and 3 bases at J, leaving 4 bases unmatched. Germline loops: CDR1 MNHEY, CDR2 SMNVEV (reference sequence). This CDR3 contains 15 residues. CDR3 sequence reads: CASSLSPGGLYEQYF. The DNA for the CDR3 is TGTGCCAGCAGTTTATCTCCAGGGGGCCTCTACGAGCAGTACTTC.